The 9 T cell receptor beta chains presented below share a single source sample, sequenced in a study of blood T cell repertoires in COVID-19. This table comes from immunoSEQ multiplex PCR, and its TCRdb copy is limited to in-frame clones, with some not included. In the table there are under 350,000 clones, 85% to 90% of which are singletons. The sequenced material came from PBMCs or T cells enriched from blood (not recorded which). Receptors were obtained from a woman aged 55-70 years who had recovered from COVID-19.

The chain couples TRBV20-1 to TRBJ2-1, with D unresolved. CDR1 and CDR2 from the germline V gene are DFQATT and SNEGSKA (reference sequence). Trimming shortened V by 6 bases and J by 6 bases, and 6 bases separated the two germline ends. The CDR3 sequence is 10 residues long. This CDR3 is CSASLNEQFF. Written as DNA, the CDR3 is TGCAGTGCCAGTCTCAATGAGCAGTTCTTC.

The chain is built from TRBV9 and TRBJ1-3; the D is unclear. CDR1 is SGDLS and CDR2 is YYNGEE in the germline V gene. Trimming left V 4 bases short and J 4 bases short, with 12 bases between. The CDR3 covers 14 residues. CDR3: CASSNQESGNTIYF. The CDR3 DNA reads as TGTGCCAGCAGCAACCAAGAGTCAGGAAACACCATATATTTT.

V gene TRBV7-9 combines with J gene TRBJ2-2; 11 bases fit TRBD2. The CDR3 is made up of 15 amino acids. Germline CDR1 reads SEHNR; CDR2 reads FQNEAQ (reference sequence). Trimming at V came to 3 bases and at J to 6 bases, leaving 3 bases not matched to a gene. For the CDR3, the DNA is TGTGCCAGCAGCTTCGGGACTAGCGGTGCCGGGGAGCTGTTTTTT. Its protein is CASSFGTSGAGELFF.

The chain links TRBV21-1 to TRBJ2-3; TRBD1, the table's D call, was not compared with the DNA. TRBV21-1 is flagged as a pseudogene. CDR3 length equals 15 residues. This chain's CDR3 is CASSKEGQGSDTQYF. CDR3 nucleotide sequence: TGTGCCAGCAGCAAAGAGGGACAGGGATCAGATACGCAGTATTTT.

This sequence joins TRBV4-1 and TRBJ1-2; D is unresolved. The CDR3 runs to 14 residues. From germline, CDR1 is MGHRA and CDR2 YSYEKL. The V end lost 0 bases, the J end lost 4 bases, and 9 bases lay between the germline ends. CDR3 amino acids: CASSQELELYGYTF. In DNA form, the CDR3 reads TGCGCCAGCAGCCAAGAATTAGAGCTCTATGGCTACACCTTC.

This chain links TRBV5-1 with TRBJ2-2; the match to TRBD2 covers 10 bases. V lost 5 bases, J lost 4 bases, and 8 bases stayed unmatched. CDR1 SGHRS and CDR2 YFSETQ come from the germline V gene. The CDR3 totals 16 residues. CDR3 in DNA: TGCGCCAGCAGAGCTCCGGGACTAGCGCGCACCGGGGAGCTGTTTTTT. It encodes CASRAPGLARTGELFF.

The CDR3 region has the DNA TGTGCCAGCTCCCACCCCCCCCAGGGGCTTTGGGAGACCCAGTACTTC. This sequence encodes CASSHPPQGLWETQYF. The J gene is TRBJ2-5, the V gene TRBV18; D is perhaps TRBD1 (6 bases). Trimming took off 6 bases at V and 5 bases at J, with 22 bases between the two ends. The length of the CDR3 is 16 residues. Germline V gene data show CDR1 as KGHSH and CDR2 as LQKENI.

J is TRBJ1-3 and V is TRBV27, with 7 nucleotides matching TRBD1. The V gene end was trimmed by 0 bases and the J gene end by 0 bases; junction bases not matched to a gene: 2. Germline CDR1 and CDR2: MNHEY and SMNVEV (reference sequence). The CDR3 covers 16 residues. CDR3 coding DNA: TGTGCCAGCAGTTTATCAGGGGGCTCCTCTGGAAACACCATATATTTT. Residues: CASSLSGGSSGNTIYF.

This chain connects TRBV19 to TRBJ1-4; D gene ambiguous. The V gene lost 6 bases and the J gene lost 0 bases, with 14 bases spanning the gap. CDR3 size: 16 residues. Germline V gives CDR1 LNHDA, CDR2 SQIVND (reference sequence). The CDR3 DNA reads TGTGCCAGTAGCCCCCTCCCTATTGCAACTAATGAAAAACTGTTTTTT. It codes for CASSPLPIATNEKLFF.